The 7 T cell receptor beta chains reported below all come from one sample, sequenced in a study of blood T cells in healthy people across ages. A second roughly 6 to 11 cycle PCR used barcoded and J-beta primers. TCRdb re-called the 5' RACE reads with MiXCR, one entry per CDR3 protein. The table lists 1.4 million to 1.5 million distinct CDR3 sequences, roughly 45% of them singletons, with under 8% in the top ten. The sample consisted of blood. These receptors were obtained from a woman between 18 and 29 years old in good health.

The CDR3 spells CSVFGTLELLLTDTQYF. CDR3 coding DNA: TGCAGCGTTTTCGGGACCTTGGAGCTCTTACTCACAGATACGCAGTATTTT. V usage is TRBV29-1 and J usage is TRBJ2-3; the D gene could be TRBD1 or TRBD2 (5 bases each). From germline, CDR1 is SQVTM and CDR2 ANQGSEA. Trimming removed 5 bases at V and 2 bases at J, with 23 bases between. The CDR3 length is 17 residues.

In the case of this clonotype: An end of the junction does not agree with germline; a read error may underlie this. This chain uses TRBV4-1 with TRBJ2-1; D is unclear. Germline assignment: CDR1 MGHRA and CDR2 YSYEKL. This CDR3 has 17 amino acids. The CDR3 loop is CAGSQDGRQKPYNEQFF. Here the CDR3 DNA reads TGCGCCGGCAGCCAAGATGGTCGGCAGAAACCCTACAATGAGCAGTTCTTC.

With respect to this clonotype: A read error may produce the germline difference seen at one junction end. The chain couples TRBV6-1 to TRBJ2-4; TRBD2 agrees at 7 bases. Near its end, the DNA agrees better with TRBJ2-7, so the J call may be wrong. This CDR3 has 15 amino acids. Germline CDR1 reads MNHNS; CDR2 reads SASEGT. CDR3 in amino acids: CASSKAGTNSYEQYF. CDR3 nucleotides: TGTGCCAGCAGTAAAGCCGGGACTAACTCCTACGAGCAGTACTTC.

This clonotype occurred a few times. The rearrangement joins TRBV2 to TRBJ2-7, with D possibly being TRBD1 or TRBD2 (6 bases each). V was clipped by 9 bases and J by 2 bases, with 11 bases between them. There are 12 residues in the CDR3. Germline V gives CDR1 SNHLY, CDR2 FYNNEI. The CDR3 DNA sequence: TGTGCCAGTAAGGGGGGCCCCTACGAGCAGTACTTC. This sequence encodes CASKGGPYEQYF.

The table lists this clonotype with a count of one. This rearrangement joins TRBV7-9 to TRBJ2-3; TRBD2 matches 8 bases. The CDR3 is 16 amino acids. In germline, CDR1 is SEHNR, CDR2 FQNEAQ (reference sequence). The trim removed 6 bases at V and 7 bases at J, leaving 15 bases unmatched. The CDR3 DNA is TGTGCCAGCAGTCCATCACTAGCGGCCGGGGTGTATACGCAGTATTTT. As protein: CASSPSLAAGVYTQYF.

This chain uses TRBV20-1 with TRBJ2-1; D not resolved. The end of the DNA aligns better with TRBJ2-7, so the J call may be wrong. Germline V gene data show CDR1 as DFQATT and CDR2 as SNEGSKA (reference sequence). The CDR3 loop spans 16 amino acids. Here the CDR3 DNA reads TGCAGTGCTAGAGGCCTGGTCTGGAGCTCCTACAATGAGCAGTACTTC. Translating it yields CSARGLVWSSYNEQYF.

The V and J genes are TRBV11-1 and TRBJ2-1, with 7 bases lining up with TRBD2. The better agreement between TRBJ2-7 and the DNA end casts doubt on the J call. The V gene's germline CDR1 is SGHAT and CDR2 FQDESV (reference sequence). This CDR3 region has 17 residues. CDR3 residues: CASSLEMGSGRYNEQYF. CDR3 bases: TGTGCCAGCAGCTTAGAAATGGGTAGCGGGCGCTACAATGAGCAGTACTTC.